This TCR beta chain was captured in a study of immune heterogeneity within non-small cell lung tumors. Multiplex PCR employing 32 V and 13 J primers generated amplicons of the TCR beta CDR3. A single record per CDR3 protein comes from TCRdb applying MiXCR to the multiplex PCR reads. The repertoire holds around 10,000 distinct CDR3 sequences, just under 30% seen once, with roughly 8.3% in the top ten. Trimming stripped 0 bases from V and 6 bases from J, with 16 bases between. The CDR3 runs to 16 residues. CDR1 SGHRS and CDR2 YFSETQ come from the germline V gene. Judged by abundance, this clonotype is large. Bulk tumor genomic DNA was the template, and each sample received around 560 ng. Collection of several biopsies per primary tumor, spaced far apart, took place during surgery. With untreated, newly diagnosed non-small cell lung cancer, the patients went on to undergo curative surgery.

The specimen was lung tumor tissue. The source is a woman aged 55 to 70 with non-small cell lung cancer. The rearrangement joins TRBV5-1 to TRBJ2-1; D may be TRBD2 (6 bases). Written as DNA, the CDR3 is TGCGCCAGCAGCTTGGAACAAACGACTAGGTCCAATGAGCAGTTCTTC. Protein: CASSLEQTTRSNEQFF.